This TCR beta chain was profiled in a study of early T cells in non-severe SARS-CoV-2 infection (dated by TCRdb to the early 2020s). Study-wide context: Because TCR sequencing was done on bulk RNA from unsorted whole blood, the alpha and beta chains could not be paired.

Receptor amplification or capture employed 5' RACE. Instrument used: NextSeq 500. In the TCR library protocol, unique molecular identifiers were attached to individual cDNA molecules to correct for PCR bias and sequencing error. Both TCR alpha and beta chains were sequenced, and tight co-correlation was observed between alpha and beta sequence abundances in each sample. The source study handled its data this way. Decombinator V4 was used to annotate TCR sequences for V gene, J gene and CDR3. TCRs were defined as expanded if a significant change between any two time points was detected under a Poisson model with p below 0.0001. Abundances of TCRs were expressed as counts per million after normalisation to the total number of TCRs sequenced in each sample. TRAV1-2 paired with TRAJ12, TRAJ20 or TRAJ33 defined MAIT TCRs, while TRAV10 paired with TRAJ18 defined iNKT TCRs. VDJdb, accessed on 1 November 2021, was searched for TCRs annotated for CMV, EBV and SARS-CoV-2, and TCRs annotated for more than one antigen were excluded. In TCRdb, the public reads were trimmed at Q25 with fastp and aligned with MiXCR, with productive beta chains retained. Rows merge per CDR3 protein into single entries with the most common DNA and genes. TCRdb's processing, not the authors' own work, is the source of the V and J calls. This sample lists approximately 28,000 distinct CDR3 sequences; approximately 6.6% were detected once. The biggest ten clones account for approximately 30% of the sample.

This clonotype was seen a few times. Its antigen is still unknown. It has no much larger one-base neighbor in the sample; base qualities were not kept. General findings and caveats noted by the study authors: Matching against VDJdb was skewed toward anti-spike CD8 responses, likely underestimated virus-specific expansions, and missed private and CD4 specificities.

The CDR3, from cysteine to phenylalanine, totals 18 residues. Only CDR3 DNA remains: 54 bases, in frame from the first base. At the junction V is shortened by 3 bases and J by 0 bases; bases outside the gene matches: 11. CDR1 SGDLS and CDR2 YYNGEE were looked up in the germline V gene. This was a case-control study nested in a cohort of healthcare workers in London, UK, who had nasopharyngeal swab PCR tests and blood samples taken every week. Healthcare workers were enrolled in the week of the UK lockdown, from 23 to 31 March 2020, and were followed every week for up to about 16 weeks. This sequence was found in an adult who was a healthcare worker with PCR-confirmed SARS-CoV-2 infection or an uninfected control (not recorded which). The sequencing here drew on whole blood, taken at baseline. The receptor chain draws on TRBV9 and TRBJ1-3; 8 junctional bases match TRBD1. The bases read TGTGCCAGCAGCGCGGCCCGGGACAGGCCTTCCTCTGGAAACACCATATATTTT. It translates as CASSAARDRPSSGNTIYF.